This T cell receptor beta chain appears in the sequencing data of a study of CD8+CD57+ T cells in acquired aplastic anemia. On the study more broadly: Mean read depth for CD4+ cells from healthy donors was some 11 million. Notes on the study in general: Sharing between patients and controls was observed for twenty-nine CD8+ CDR3 sequences.

Profiles of TCR beta VDJ and CDR3 were generated from a genomic DNA template. TCRdb redid the calling of the reads with MiXCR, one entry per CDR3 protein. The table shows around 190,000 distinct CDR3 sequences, with roughly half occurring only once. This clonotype was counted at least ten times. Its antigen is unidentified. The receptor was isolated from a human donor in good health, serving as a control. The sequenced sample consisted of sorted CD4+, CD8+, or CD8+CD57+ T cells (not recorded which) from PBMCs.

The CDR3 reads CASSYSIAGGDYSPLHF. The CDR3 DNA reads TGTGCCAGCAGTTACTCGATAGCGGGGGGGGATTACTCACCCCTCCACTTT. The V and J genes are TRBV6-6 and TRBJ1-6; D may be TRBD1 (5 bases). The CDR3 consists of 17 residues. Trimming pared 0 bases from V and 10 bases from J, leaving 19 bases between. CDR1 is MNHNY, CDR2 SVGAGI, per germline (reference sequence).